This T cell receptor beta chain was retrieved from a study of OX40 agonist ivuxolimab in advanced cancers. The method was immunoSEQ multiplex PCR; TCRdb's version includes in-frame clones alone and lacks a portion of them. The table records over 70,000 clones, around 93% of them present only once. With V trimmed by 0 bases and J by 4 bases, 3 bases remained unmatched. This CDR3 is built from 15 residues. Germline assignment: CDR1 SGDLS and CDR2 YYNGEE. This material consisted of CD4+ or CD8+ T cells sorted from blood, taken in a trial of the OX40 agonist ivuxolimab. V gene TRBV9 combines with J gene TRBJ2-1; 8 bases map to TRBD2. This clonotype was obtained from an adult with an advanced solid tumor such as melanoma, head and neck, liver or kidney cancer. The CDR3 DNA reads TGTGCCAGCAGCGTAGGGGCGGGGGGTTACAATGAGCAGTTCTTC. Residues: CASSVGAGGYNEQFF.